This T cell receptor (beta chain) was recovered during a study of T cell responses to AZD1222 COVID-19 vaccine. The CDR3 extends over 15 amino acids. V was trimmed by 0 bases and J by 3 bases, leaving 11 bases between them. Germline V gives CDR1 LGHDT, CDR2 YNNKEL (reference sequence). The study's findings and limits: Repertoires were obtained only post-peak T cell response. Clonal diversity was possibly underestimated, and white British individuals and females predominated among donors. Researchers report vaccine-associated CD4 TCRs spanning spike, with dominance at 160-218 and 743-854. Only five or six AZD1222 recipients tested seropositive at baseline.

Concerning this clone itself: Antigen specificity is unknown.

Sequencing used immunoSEQ multiplex PCR; TCRdb keeps in-frame clones, though not all of them. The table has some 120,000 clones, around 88% seen once; the top ten hold around 10%. The source is an adult in good health. The specimen comprised peripheral blood, sampled on day 0 of MenACWY control vaccination. The chain couples TRBV3-1 (or the pseudogene TRBV3-2) to TRBJ1-1; D not resolved. The CDR3 here is CASSQEVGSYTEAFF. The CDR3 DNA reads TGTGCCAGCAGCCAAGAGGTGGGGTCTTACACTGAAGCTTTCTTT.